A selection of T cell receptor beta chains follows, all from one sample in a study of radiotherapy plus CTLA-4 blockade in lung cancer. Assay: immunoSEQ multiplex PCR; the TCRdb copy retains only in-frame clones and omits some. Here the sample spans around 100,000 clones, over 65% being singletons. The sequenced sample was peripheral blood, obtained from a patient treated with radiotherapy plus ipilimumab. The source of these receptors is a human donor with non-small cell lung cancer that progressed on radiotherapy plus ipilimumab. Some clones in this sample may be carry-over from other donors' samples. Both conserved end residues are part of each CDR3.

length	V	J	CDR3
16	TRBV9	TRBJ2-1	CASSPTLAGGHDEQFF
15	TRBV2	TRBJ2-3	CASSRGTGGGDTQYF
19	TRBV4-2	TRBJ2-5	CASSQDPWGQGSRRETQYF
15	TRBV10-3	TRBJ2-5	CAISESTVVEETQYF
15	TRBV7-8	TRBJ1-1	CASSQGRGAITEAFF
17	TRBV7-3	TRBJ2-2	CASSQRPGQGKTGELFF
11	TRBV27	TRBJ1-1	CASSFRGLPFF
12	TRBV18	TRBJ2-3	CASSPMRDTQYF
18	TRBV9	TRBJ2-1	CASSVGARVRFSYNEQFF
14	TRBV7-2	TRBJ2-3	CASSFTGVRDTQYF
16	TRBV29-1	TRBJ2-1	CSVEGYSVGPYNEQFF
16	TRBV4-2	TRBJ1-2	CASSPRTPGSRYGYTF
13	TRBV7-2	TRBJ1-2	CASSLGRDYGYTF
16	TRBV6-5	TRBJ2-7	CASSYTSRGKGNEQYF
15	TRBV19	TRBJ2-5	CASSMMTGSQETQYF
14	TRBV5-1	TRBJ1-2	CASSLGGQNYGYTF
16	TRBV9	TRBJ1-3	CASSVGAGGSGNTIYF
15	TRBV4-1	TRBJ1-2	CASSGLTGLAYGYTF
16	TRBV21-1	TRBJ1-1	CASSPRTGTMNTEAFF
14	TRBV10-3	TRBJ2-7	CAAKTGREFYEQYF
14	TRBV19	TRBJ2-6	CASSWGVGANVLTF
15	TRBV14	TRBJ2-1	CASSQDRDYYNEQFF
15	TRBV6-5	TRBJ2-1	CASRHGGGSYNEQFF
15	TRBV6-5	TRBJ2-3	CASRQSNRAKDTQYF
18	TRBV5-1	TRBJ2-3	CASSLGLAGAISTDTQYF
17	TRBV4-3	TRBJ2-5	CASSQDGAGGPLATQYF
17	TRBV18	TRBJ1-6	CASSPTGQSSYNSPLHF
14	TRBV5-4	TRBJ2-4	CASSPGQGEKIQYF
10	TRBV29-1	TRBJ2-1	CSGSYNEQFF
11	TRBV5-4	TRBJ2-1	CASSVYNEQFF
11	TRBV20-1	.	CSATGAHEQYF
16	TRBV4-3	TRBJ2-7	CASSQIYRGGGPEQYF
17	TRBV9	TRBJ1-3	CASSARVPQRVGNTIYF
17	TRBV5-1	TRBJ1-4	CASSLVGAGATNEKLFF
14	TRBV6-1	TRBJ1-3	CASSESGSGNTIYF
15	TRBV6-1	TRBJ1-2	CASEFEVRGIYGYTF
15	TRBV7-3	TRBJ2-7	CASSLNRQGNYEQYF
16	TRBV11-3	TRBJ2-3	CASSSPLAGDTDTQYF
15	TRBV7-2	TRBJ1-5	CASSLATGYNQPQHF
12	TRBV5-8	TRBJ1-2	CASSFPRVGYTF
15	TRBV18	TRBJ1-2	CASSPRSAGDYGYTF
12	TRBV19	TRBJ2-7	CASSGGYYEQYF
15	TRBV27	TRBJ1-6	CASTPWGLYNSPLHF
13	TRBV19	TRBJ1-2	CASSLGTHYGYTF
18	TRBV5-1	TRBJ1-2	CASSPTGQGSLRGYGYTF
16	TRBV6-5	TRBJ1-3	CASSYSSGTSGNTIYF
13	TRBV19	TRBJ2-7	CASSTPGSYEQYF
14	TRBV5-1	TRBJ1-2	CASSLASDLYGYTF
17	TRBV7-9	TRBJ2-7	CASSLKPGQGAPYEQYF
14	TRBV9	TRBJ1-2	CASSVSPEGSGYTF